The 8 T cell receptor beta chains presented below share a single source sample, sequenced in a study of T cells after yellow fever vaccination. MiXCR was run by TCRdb on the 5' RACE reads, yielding one entry per CDR3 protein. This repertoire shows roughly 45,000 distinct CDR3 sequences, more than 6% found once; its top ten account for 8% to 13%. The source was PBMCs, either bulk or a sorted T-cell subset (CD4+, CD8+, memory, or dextramer-sorted; not recorded which), collected 45 days after the yellow fever booster vaccination. The source of these receptors is a man aged 25 to 40 who received the YFV17D yellow fever vaccine.

V and J are TRBV6-5 and TRBJ1-2; D perhaps matches TRBD1 (6 bases). The CDR3 is 13 amino acids. The germline V gene encodes CDR1 MNHEY and CDR2 SVGAGI. Trimming took 2 bases from V and 6 from J, leaving 10 bases between them. CDR3 residues: CASSYGTTDGYTF. The CDR3 bases are TGTGCCAGCAGTTACGGGACAACTGATGGCTACACCTTC.

This clonotype was observed at least ten times. This chain connects TRBV6-2 or TRBV6-3 to TRBJ2-7, with D perhaps TRBD1 or TRBD2 (5 bases each). CDR3 length: 14 amino acids. CDR1 and CDR2 from the germline V gene are MNHEY and SVGEGT. V was pared by 2 bases and J by 5 bases, with 13 bases between. The DNA of the CDR3 is TGTGCCAGCAGTTACCGGGACCCTCAAAACGAGCAGTACTTC. Amino acid sequence: CASSYRDPQNEQYF.

Only a few counts were recorded for this clonotype. The chain carries TRBV4-3 and TRBJ1-2; TRBD1 matches 10 bases. This CDR3 region has 16 residues. V was pared by 3 bases and J by 4 bases, with 8 bases of the junction left unmatched. The germline V gene has CDR1 LGHNA and CDR2 YSLEER. The CDR3 region is CASSHRTGGLGYGYTF. CDR3 nucleotide sequence: TGCGCCAGCAGCCATAGGACAGGGGGGCTAGGCTATGGCTACACCTTC.

There are many counts of this clonotype. The chain recombines TRBV20-1 with TRBJ2-1, with D tentatively TRBD1 or TRBD2 (7 bases each). This CDR3 region has 14 residues. V lost 7 bases, J lost 4 bases, and 17 bases lay in between. Per germline, CDR1 DFQATT and CDR2 SNEGSKA (reference sequence). The CDR3 sequence: CSGGGDSPYNEQFF. CDR3 coding DNA: TGCAGTGGAGGGGGGGACAGCCCATACAATGAGCAGTTCTTC.

In this sample, this clonotype turned up many times. This rearrangement joins TRBV11-2 to TRBJ2-2, with TRBD1 matching over 9 bases. CDR3 length: 15 amino acids. Germline-derived CDR1 and CDR2 are SGHAT and FQNNGV. Trimming took 3 bases from V and 4 from J; bases not matched to a gene: 3. DNA of the CDR3: TGTGCCAGCAGCTTGGGGACAGGGCGCACCGGGGAGCTGTTTTTT. Translated, it gives CASSLGTGRTGELFF.

This clonotype was seen many times. The V gene is TRBV7-9, the J gene TRBJ1-4; D is undetermined. This CDR3 region has 14 residues. Deletions cut 5 bases from V and 7 bases from J, with 14 bases between. Per germline, CDR1 SEHNR and CDR2 FQNEAQ (reference sequence). CDR3 sequence (DNA): TGTGCCAGCAGCGCAGAGGGCATGTCTGAAAAACTGTTTTTT. This gives the protein CASSAEGMSEKLFF.

The chain joins TRBV12-3 or TRBV12-4 to TRBJ2-3, with D possibly being TRBD1 (7 bases). The CDR3 is 16 amino acids. Trimming shortened V by 2 bases and J by 4 bases, and 16 bases separated the two germline ends. This CDR3 reads CASSLIGGGAPDTQYF. The CDR3 DNA follows: TGTGCCAGCAGTTTAATTGGAGGGGGCGCACCAGATACGCAGTATTTT.

This clonotype was observed at least ten times. The chain uses TRBV7-8 and TRBJ2-7; D gene ambiguous. Germline V gene sequence: CDR1 SGHVS, CDR2 FQNEAQ. This CDR3 is built from 15 residues. Trimming removed 3 bases at V and 0 bases at J, with 12 bases between. CDR3 in amino acids: CASSLLTGPSYEQYF. In DNA form, the CDR3 reads TGTGCCAGCAGCTTGCTGACCGGACCCTCCTACGAGCAGTACTTC. The variable domain in full, completed from reference TRBV7-8 and TRBJ2-7, reads GAGVSQSPRYKVAKRGQDVALRCDPISGHVSLFWYQQALGQGPEFLTYFQNEAQLDKSGLPSDRFFAERPEGSVSTLKIQRTQQEDSAVYLCASSLLTGPSYEQYFGPGTRLTVT.